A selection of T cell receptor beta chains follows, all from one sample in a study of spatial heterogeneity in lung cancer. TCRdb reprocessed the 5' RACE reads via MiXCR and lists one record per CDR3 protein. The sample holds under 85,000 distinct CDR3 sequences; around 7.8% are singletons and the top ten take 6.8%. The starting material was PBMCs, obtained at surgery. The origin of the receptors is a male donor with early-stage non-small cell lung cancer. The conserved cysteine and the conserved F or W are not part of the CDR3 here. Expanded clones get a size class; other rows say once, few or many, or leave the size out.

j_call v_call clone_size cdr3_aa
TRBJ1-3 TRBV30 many AWKGVGNTIY
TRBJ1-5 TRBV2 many ASSENYGGPQPQH
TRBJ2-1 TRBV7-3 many ASSLHDRSSYNEQF
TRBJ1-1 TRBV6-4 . ASSTELNTEAF
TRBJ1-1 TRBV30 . AWIFPSRDRHNTEAF
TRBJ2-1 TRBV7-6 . ASSGHRDKYPIRNEQF
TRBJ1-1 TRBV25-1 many ASSESAGGGTEAF
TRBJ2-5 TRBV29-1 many SVEDQIGRETQY
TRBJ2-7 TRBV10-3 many AIRGLQSSYEQY
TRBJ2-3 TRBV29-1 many SVRGQGRPSTDTQY
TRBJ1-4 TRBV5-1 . ASSLKTGTNEKLF
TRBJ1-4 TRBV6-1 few ASSWGIWTANEKLF
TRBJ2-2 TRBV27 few ASSLISGRNTGELF
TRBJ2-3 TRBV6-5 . ASSYRQFSGTDTQY
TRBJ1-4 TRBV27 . ASRERPWNEKLF
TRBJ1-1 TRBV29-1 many SVEVTGQVTEAF
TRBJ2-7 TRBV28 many ASTGTPSYEQY
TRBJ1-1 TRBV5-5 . AWGPLREEAF
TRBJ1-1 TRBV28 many ASSEYRTMNTEAF
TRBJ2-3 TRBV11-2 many ASSTSGSPDTQY
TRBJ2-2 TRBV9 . ASSVAGSVNTGELF
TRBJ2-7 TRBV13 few ASSLGLAESSYEQY
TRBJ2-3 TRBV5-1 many ASSRDGTDTQY
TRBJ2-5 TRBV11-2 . ASSPRENRGQETQY
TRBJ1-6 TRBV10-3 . AIRWTDNSPLH
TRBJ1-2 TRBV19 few ASSIWGTPNYGYT
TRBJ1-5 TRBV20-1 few SASGGQGLDNQPQH
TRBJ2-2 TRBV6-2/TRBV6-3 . ASSFQAGSIGELF
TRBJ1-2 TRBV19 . ASSSPGQSNYGYT
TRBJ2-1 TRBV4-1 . ASSQPPTSGRANEQF
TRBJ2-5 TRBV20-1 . SAPKGAQETQY
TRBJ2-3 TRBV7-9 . ASSLDVLEQY
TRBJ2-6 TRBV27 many ASKDSPSGANVLT
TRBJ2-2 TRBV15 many ATSRGGTSTGELF
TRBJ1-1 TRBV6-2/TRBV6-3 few ASTNGRTEAF
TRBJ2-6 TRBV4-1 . ASSQDLGAPSGANVLT
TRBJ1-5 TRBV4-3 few ASSQIWGPNQPQH
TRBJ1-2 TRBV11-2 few ASSFRSGQGALGDGYT
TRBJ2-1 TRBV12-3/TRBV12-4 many ASSPRSGHYNEQF
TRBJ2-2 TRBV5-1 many ASRDTTGELF
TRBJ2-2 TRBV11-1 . ASSLTANTGELF
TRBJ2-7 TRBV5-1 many ASSLLDQGHYEQY
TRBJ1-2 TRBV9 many ASSALGTAQIGYGYT
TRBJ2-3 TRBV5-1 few ASSLIGSTDTQY
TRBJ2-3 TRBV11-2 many ASSLMTQPADTQY
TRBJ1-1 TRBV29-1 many SVAGVSTEAF
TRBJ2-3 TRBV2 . ASSETSGPNTDTQY
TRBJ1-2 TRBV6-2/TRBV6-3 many ASRPDSVHGYT
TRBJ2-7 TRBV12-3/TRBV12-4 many ASSLGPTAYEQY
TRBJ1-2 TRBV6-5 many ASSPSRDSASSYT
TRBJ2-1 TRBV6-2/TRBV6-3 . ASSAPGTPSYNEQF
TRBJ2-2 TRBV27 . ASRVIGAGELF
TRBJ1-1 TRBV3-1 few ASSPPRDRALRTEAF
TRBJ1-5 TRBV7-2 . ASSLFKGPNQPQH
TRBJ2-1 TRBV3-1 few ASSPLTSGTYNEQF